The rows below give T cell receptor beta chains drawn from one sample of a study of Ad26.COV2.S vaccination and SARS-CoV-2 variants. The data were produced by immunoSEQ multiplex PCR, yet TCRdb's version contains in-frame clones alone and is incomplete. The repertoire holds hundreds of thousands of clones, with roughly 84% as singletons. The starting material was peripheral blood, obtained in a trial of Ad26.COV2.S vaccine versus placebo. The receptors here all came from a person aged 18-65 years who received the Ad26.COV2.S COVID-19 vaccine or a placebo. Both conserved end residues are part of each CDR3. A D gene is named only where the DNA matches it firmly. Only part of the rows carry a size: once, few, many, or a class if the clone is expanded.

clone_size	v_call	d_call	j_call	cdr3_nt	cdr3_aa
once	TRBV10-3	TRBD1	TRBJ1-2	TGTGCCGCAAGGACAGGGGGGTTTTTAGGTGGCTACACCTTC	CAARTGGFLGGYTF
once	TRBV18	-	TRBJ1-5	TGTGCCAGCTCATCCAGACAAACGACAGTAGAGCCCCAGCATTTT	CASSSRQTTVEPQHF
-	TRBV7-9	TRBD1	TRBJ2-1	TGTGCCAGCAGTATTAATTCGGGACAGGGCTACAATGAGCAGTTCTTC	CASSINSGQGYNEQFF
-	TRBV5-1	-	TRBJ1-1	TGCGCCAGCAGCCCGTCGGACTCCTCGAGCACTGAAGCTTTCTTT	CASSPSDSSSTEAFF
-	TRBV2	-	TRBJ2-3	TGTGCCAGCAGGGCGGGAGATACGCAGTATTTT	CASRAGDTQYF
-	TRBV5-1	-	TRBJ1-2	TGCGCCAGCAGAAATCCGGCCGAGGATGGCTACACCTTC	CASRNPAEDGYTF
few	TRBV12-3/TRBV12-4	-	TRBJ2-7	TGTGCCAGCGCGCGGAACTACGAGCAGTACTTC	CASARNYEQYF
once	TRBV5-1	TRBD2	TRBJ2-5	TGCGCCAGCAGCAAAGGACTAGCGGGGGGAACACAAGAGACCCAGTACTTC	CASSKGLAGGTQETQYF
-	TRBV3-1/TRBV3-2	TRBD2	TRBJ2-6	TGTGCCAGCAGCCTCGGGGGGGCTGGGGCCAACGTCCTGACTTTC	CASSLGGAGANVLTF
-	TRBV7-3	-	TRBJ2-3	TGTGCCAGCAGCTTGGGTGGGAGTCACACAGATACGCAGTATTTT	CASSLGGSHTDTQYF
few	TRBV20-1	-	TRBJ1-5	TGCAGCGGGGGGGGCAATCAGCCCCAGCATTTT	CSGGGNQPQHF
-	TRBV27	-	TRBJ2-6	TGTGCCAGCAGTCAAGTGAACTCTGGGGCCAACGTCCTGACTTTC	CASSQVNSGANVLTF
once	TRBV28	-	TRBJ2-1	TGTGCCAGCAGTTTGCCCCTACGCGAGCAGTTCTTC	CASSLPLREQFF
-	TRBV5-4	-	TRBJ2-7	TGTGCCAGCAGCTCCCGGGAGCTACTTTTAAACACCTACGAGCAGTACTTC	CASSSRELLLNTYEQYF
-	TRBV4-1	-	TRBJ2-1	TGCGCCAGCAGCCAAGATAGGACGGGGACACATCCAAGGGGTGAGCAGTTCTTC	CASSQDRTGTHPRGEQFF
-	TRBV9	-	TRBJ2-2	TGTGCCAGCAGCGTCCCCTCCGGGACGGGAGACACCGGGGAGCTGTTTTTT	CASSVPSGTGDTGELFF
-	TRBV6-5	TRBD1	TRBJ2-7	TGTGCCAGCAGTCCCGACGGACAGGTGAGCCGAACGCAGTACTTC	CASSPDGQVSRTQYF
few	TRBV4-1	-	TRBJ1-5	TGCGCCAGCAGCCAAGATCCGGGGGGTGGTCAGCCCCAGCATTTT	CASSQDPGGGQPQHF
-	TRBV7-8	TRBD2	TRBJ2-7	TGTGCCAGCAGCTTAATAGGGGGACTAGTGCGGTACGAGCAGTACTTC	CASSLIGGLVRYEQYF
once	TRBV9	TRBD2	TRBJ2-2	TGTGCCAGCAGCCCCGGGGGGGGGAGCACCGGGGAGCTGTTTTTT	CASSPGGGSTGELFF
-	TRBV14	-	TRBJ2-1	TGTGCCAGCAGCCAACAGGGTTATGAGCAGTTCTTC	CASSQQGYEQFF
-	TRBV19	-	TRBJ1-4	TGTGCCAGTATTCCAGGGTCGGGTCAAATCGAAAAACTGTTTTTT	CASIPGSGQIEKLFF
-	TRBV3-1/TRBV3-2	-	TRBJ1-4	TGTGCCAGCAGCCCGGGTACAGGGATTGAAAAACTGTTTTTT	CASSPGTGIEKLFF
-	TRBV4-3	-	TRBJ1-4	TGCGCCAGCAGCCAGGGGGATGAAAAACTGTTTTTT	CASSQGDEKLFF
-	TRBV18	-	TRBJ2-3	TGTGCCAGCTCACCCGGGTTCCTACTAGGAGTTCGCAGCACAGATACGCAGTATTTT	CASSPGFLLGVRSTDTQYF
once	TRBV10-3	-	TRBJ1-4	TGTGCCATCAGTGTCTCCAGTGAAAAACTGTTTTTT	CAISVSSEKLFF
-	TRBV4-1	-	TRBJ2-1	TGCGCCAGCAGCCAAGATCCTTACAGTCCCGGATTCTTC	CASSQDPYSPGFF
-	TRBV27	-	TRBJ2-7	TGTGCCAGCAGTTTATCAAGTAGTTTCGAGCAGTACTTC	CASSLSSSFEQYF
-	TRBV10-3	TRBD1	TRBJ2-7	TGTGCCATCAGTGAGCTTAAGACAGGGGGCATCGACGAGCAGTACTTC	CAISELKTGGIDEQYF
-	TRBV4-3	TRBD2	TRBJ2-3	TGCGCCAGCAGCCGTCTAGCGGGCTCGATTAATACGCAGTATTTT	CASSRLAGSINTQYF
-	TRBV12-3/TRBV12-4	-	TRBJ1-5	TGTGCCACCTCGACCAGCAATCAGCCCCAGCATTTT	CATSTSNQPQHF
-	TRBV19	-	TRBJ1-5	TGTGCCAGCCGACAGTCGAGCAATCAGCCCCAGCATTTT	CASRQSSNQPQHF
-	TRBV12-3/TRBV12-4	-	TRBJ1-4	TGTGCCAGCAGTAATGATGAAAAACTGTTTTTT	CASSNDEKLFF
-	TRBV27	TRBD1	TRBJ1-5	TGTGCCAGCAGTCCCGGACAGGGGTATCAGCCCCAGCATTTT	CASSPGQGYQPQHF
-	TRBV27	-	TRBJ2-3	TGTGCCAGCAGTTTTAGGGGGATCAGGGACCTGATTAATTTAGATACGCAGTATTTT	CASSFRGIRDLINLDTQYF
-	TRBV3-1/TRBV3-2	-	TRBJ2-2	TGTGCCAGCAGCCAAGCCGCCCTGGGGGAGCCAAACACCGGGGAGCTGTTTTTT	CASSQAALGEPNTGELFF
-	TRBV27	TRBD1	TRBJ1-4	TGTGCCAGCAGTTCACTCGCAGGGGGCTTTTTTGAAAAACTGTTTTTT	CASSSLAGGFFEKLFF
-	TRBV5-8	-	TRBJ1-2	TGTGCCAGCAGCGGCCGCGGGGCCCCGGGTGGCTACACCTTC	CASSGRGAPGGYTF
-	TRBV2	-	TRBJ1-6	TGTGCCAGCAGTGATAGGGGACTGATTAATTCACCCCTCCACTTT	CASSDRGLINSPLHF
-	TRBV19	-	TRBJ1-5	TGTGCCAGTAGTAGGGCTGGTCAGAGCAATCAGCCCCAGCATTTT	CASSRAGQSNQPQHF
-	TRBV7-9	-	TRBJ2-3	TGTGCCAGCAGCCCCCGGTGGGCGATTACCGGCACAGATACGCAGTATTTT	CASSPRWAITGTDTQYF
-	TRBV27	-	TRBJ1-2	TGTGCCAGCAGTTTAATGGGGGGCCTTGGCTACACCTTC	CASSLMGGLGYTF
-	TRBV19	-	TRBJ1-2	TGTGCCAGTAGTATTGAAAACTATGGCTACACCTTC	CASSIENYGYTF
-	TRBV9	-	TRBJ1-1	TGTGCCAGCAGCCAACGGGACTCCTACACTGAAGCTTTCTTT	CASSQRDSYTEAFF
-	TRBV2	TRBD1	TRBJ1-6	TGTGCCAGCAGATCCGGGACAGGGAATTCACCCCTCCACTTT	CASRSGTGNSPLHF